This T cell receptor (beta chain) was sequenced during a study of CD8+ T cells in alopecia areata. The study, taken as a whole, reports: Affected lesional scalp, above all in alopecia totalis/universalis, was more clonal than normal scalp.

In this sample, this clone turned up a few times. Its antigen is unknown. The authors extracted RNA and reverse transcribed it into cDNA as the sequencing template. Sequencing used immunoSEQ multiplex PCR; TCRdb keeps in-frame clones, though not all of them. There are 95,000 to 110,000 clones in the sample; less than 70% occur only once, and 7.5% to 9% lies in the top ten. The TCR was taken from a human donor in good health. The sample taken for sequencing was CD4+ T cells sorted from blood.

Written as DNA, the CDR3 is TGTGCCAGCAGTTTGGTCAATCAGCCCCAGCATTTT. Encoded protein: CASSLVNQPQHF. The chain employs TRBV28 and TRBJ1-5; D unresolved. The CDR3 is 12 amino acids. In germline, CDR1 is MDHEN, CDR2 SYDVKM. Trimming cost V 3 bases and J 3 bases, with 3 bases left between them.